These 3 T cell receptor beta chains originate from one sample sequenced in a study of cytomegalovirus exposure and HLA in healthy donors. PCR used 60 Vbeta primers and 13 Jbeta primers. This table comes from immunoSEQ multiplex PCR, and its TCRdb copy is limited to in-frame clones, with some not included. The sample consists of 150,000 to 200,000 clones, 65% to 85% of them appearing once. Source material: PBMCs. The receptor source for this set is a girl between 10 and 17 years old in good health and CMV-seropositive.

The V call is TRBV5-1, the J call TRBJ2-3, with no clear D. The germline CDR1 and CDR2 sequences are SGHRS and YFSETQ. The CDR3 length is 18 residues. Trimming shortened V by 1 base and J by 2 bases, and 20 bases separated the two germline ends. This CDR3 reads CASSLTWILSGNTDTQYF. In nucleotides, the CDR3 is TGCGCCAGCAGCTTGACATGGATTCTATCGGGTAACACAGATACGCAGTATTTT.

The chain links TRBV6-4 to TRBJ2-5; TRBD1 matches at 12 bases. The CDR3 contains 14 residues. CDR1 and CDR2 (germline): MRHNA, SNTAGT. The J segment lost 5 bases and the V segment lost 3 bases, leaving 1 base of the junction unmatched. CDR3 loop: CASSEGQGAETQYF. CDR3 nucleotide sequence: TGTGCCAGCAGTGAGGGACAGGGGGCGGAGACCCAGTACTTC.

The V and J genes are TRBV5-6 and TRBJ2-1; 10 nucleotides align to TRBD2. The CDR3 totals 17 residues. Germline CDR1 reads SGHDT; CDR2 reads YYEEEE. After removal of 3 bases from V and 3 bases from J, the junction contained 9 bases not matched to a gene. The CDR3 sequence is CASSYQTWTSGYNEQFF. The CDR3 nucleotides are TGTGCCAGCAGCTACCAAACGTGGACTAGCGGCTACAATGAGCAGTTCTTC.